The following is a T cell receptor beta chain sequence with its context. The donors were part of the approximately 120-subject validation cohort, which stood apart from the roughly 670-subject first cohort. The data originate from a study of cytomegalovirus exposure and HLA in healthy donors. The ends were cut back, 6 bases at V and 3 bases at J, with 9 bases in the middle. This CDR3 has 12 residues. Germline V gene lookup returns CDR1 SNHLY and CDR2 FYNNEI. Assay used: immunoSEQ multiplex PCR; TCRdb lists only in-frame clones, some missing. The sample records 150,000 to 200,000 clones, 85% to 90% being singletons.

Material: PBMCs. The clonotype comes from a woman between 18 and 30 years old in good health and CMV-seropositive. The gene calls are TRBV2 and TRBJ2-7, with D possibly TRBD1 on 5 matching bases. CDR3 in DNA: TGTGCCAGCAGCAGGGATGTCTACGAGCAGTACTTC. This gives the protein CASSRDVYEQYF.